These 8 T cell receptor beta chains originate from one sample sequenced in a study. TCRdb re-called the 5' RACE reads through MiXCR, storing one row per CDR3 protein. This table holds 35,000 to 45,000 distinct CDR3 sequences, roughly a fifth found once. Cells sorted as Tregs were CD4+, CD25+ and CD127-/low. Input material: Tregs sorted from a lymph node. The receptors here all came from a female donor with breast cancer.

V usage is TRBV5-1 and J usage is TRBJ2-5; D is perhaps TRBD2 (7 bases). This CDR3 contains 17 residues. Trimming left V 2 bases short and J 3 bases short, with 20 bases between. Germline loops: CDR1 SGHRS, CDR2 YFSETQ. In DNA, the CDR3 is TGCGCCAGCAGCTTATCCCGTTGGGGGGGCGAGAAAGAGACCCAGTACTTC. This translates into CASSLSRWGGEKETQYF.

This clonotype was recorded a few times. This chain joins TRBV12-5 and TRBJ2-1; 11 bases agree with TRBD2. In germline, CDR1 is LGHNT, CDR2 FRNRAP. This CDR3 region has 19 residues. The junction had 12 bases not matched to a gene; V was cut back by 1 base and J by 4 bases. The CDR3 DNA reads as TGTGCTAGTGGTTTGGCAACACACCTTACTAGCGGGAGTTACAATGAGCAGTTCTTC. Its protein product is CASGLATHLTSGSYNEQFF. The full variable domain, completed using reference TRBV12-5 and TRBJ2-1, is DARVTQTPRHKVTEMGQEVTMRCQPILGHNTVFWYRQTMMQGLELLAYFRNRAPLDDSGMPKDRFSAEMPDATLATLKIQPSEPRDSAVYFCASGLATHLTSGSYNEQFFGPGTRLTVL.

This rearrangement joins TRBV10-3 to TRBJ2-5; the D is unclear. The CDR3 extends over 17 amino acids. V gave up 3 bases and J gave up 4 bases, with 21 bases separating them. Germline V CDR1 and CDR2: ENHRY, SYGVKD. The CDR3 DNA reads TGTGCCATCAGTGACGGGTTTTTGGGCAAGCAATCAGAGACCCAGTACTTC. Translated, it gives CAISDGFLGKQSETQYF.

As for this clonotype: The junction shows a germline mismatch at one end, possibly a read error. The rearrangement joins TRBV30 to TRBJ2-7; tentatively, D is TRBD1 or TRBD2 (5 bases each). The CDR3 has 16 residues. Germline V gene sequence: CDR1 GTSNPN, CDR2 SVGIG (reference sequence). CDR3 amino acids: CVWSDRLGELSYEQYF. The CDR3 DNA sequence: TGTGTCTGGAGTGATCGATTGGGGGAACTCTCCTACGAGCAGTACTTC.

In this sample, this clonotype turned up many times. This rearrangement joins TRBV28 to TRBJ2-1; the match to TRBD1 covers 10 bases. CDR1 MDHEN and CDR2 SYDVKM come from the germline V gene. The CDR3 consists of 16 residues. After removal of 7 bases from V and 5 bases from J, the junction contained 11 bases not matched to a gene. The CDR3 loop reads CASTSTGTGDNNEQFF. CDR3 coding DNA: TGTGCCAGCACCAGCACGGGGACAGGGGACAACAATGAGCAGTTCTTC.

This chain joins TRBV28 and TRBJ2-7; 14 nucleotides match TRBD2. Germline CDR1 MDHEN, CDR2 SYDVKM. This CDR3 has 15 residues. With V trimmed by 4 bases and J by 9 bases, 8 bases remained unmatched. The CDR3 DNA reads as TGTGCCAGCAGTTGGGGACTAGCGGGAGCCCCTAGGCAGTACTTC. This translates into CASSWGLAGAPRQYF.

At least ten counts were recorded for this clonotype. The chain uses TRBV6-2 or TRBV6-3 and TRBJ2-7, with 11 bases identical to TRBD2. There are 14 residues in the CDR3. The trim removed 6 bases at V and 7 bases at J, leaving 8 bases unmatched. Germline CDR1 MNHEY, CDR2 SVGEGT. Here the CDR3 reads CASSHSGRAGEQYF. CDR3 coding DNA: TGTGCCAGCAGCCATAGCGGGAGGGCCGGTGAGCAGTACTTC.

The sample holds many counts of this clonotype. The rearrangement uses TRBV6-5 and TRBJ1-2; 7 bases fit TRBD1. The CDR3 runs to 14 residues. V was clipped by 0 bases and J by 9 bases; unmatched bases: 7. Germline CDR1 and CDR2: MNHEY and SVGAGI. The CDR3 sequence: CASSYSLTTGRYTF. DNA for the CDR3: TGTGCCAGCAGTTACTCCCTGACGACAGGGCGCTACACCTTC.